The 5 T cell receptor beta chains reported below all come from one sample, sequenced in a study of memory CD8 T cells in hepatitis C reinfection. Sequenced by immunoSEQ multiplex PCR; TCRdb stores in-frame clones only, minus some. The sample lists 50,000 or so clones, approximately 89% occurring once. The time point here: pre-reinfection, 55 to 20 weeks before reinfection detection. Sorted cells were sequenced directly ex vivo without any in vitro expansion. The sequencing input was naive CD8+ T cells sorted from blood. The source of these receptors is a man younger than 35 with hepatitis C virus infection.

The gene calls are TRBV15 and TRBJ2-1; D gene unclear. Germline V gene lookup returns CDR1 LNHNV and CDR2 YYDKDF (reference sequence). Trimming took 0 bases from V and 3 from J, leaving 18 bases between them. The CDR3 is 18 residues long. The CDR3 here is CATSREIQKVEYYNEQFF. CDR3 coding DNA: TGTGCCACCAGCAGAGAGATCCAAAAGGTGGAGTACTACAATGAGCAGTTCTTC.

This clone showed up just once. The CDR3, as DNA: TGCACCAGCAGTGATCCAGACAGGGGGGGCGAGCAGTACGTC. Its protein product is CTSSDPDRGGEQYV. This sequence joins TRBV10-2 and TRBJ2-7; TRBD1 agrees at 9 bases. The CDR3 runs to 14 residues. Germline loops: CDR1 WSHSY, CDR2 SAAADI.

This clone was observed a few times. The chain combines TRBV28 with TRBJ2-7; TRBD2 matches 9 bases. Trimming removed 4 bases from V and 4 bases from J; junction bases left unmatched: 8. Germline CDR1 reads MDHEN; CDR2 reads SYDVKM. The CDR3 totals 15 residues. CDR3 sequence: CASSSPGTSQYEQYF. The CDR3 region has the DNA TGTGCCAGCAGTTCGCCCGGGACTAGCCAGTACGAGCAGTACTTC.

The chain employs TRBV27 and TRBJ1-1; tentative D call: TRBD1 (6 bases). V was clipped by 6 bases and J by 2 bases, with 13 bases between them. Germline V gene sequence: CDR1 MNHEY, CDR2 SMNVEV (reference sequence). The CDR3 sequence is 14 residues long. The CDR3 loop is CASSPLQGNTEAFF. The CDR3 bases are TGTGCCAGCAGCCCCCTACAGGGTAACACTGAAGCTTTCTTT.

To note about this clone: The same CDR3 is also encoded by other DNA sequences in this sample. The chain recombines TRBV27 with TRBJ2-1; 9 bases line up with TRBD1. The CDR3 is 15 residues long. V gave up 5 bases and J gave up 2 bases; unmatched junction bases: 4. Germline CDR1 and CDR2: MNHEY and SMNVEV (reference sequence). CDR3 in amino acids: CASSLTGGPYNEQFF. The DNA for the CDR3 is TGTGCCAGCAGTCTCACAGGGGGCCCCTACAATGAGCAGTTCTTC.